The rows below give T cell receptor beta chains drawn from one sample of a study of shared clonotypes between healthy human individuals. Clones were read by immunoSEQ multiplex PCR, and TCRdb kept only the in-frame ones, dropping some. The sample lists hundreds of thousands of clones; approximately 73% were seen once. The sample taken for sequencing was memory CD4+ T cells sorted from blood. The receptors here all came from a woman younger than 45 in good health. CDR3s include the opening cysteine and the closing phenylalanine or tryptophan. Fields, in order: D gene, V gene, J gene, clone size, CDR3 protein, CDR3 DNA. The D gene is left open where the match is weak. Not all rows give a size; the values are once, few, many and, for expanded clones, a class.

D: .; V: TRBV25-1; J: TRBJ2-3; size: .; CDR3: CASSEKGHPDTQYF; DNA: TGTGCCAGCAGTGAGAAAGGTCACCCCGATACGCAGTATTTT
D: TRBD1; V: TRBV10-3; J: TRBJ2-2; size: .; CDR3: CAISDQGANTGELFF; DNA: TGTGCCATCAGTGACCAGGGGGCGAACACCGGGGAGCTGTTTTTT
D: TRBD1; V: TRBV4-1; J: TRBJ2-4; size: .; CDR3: CASSQVGQAKNIQYF; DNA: TGCGCCAGCAGCCAAGTGGGACAGGCCAAAAACATTCAGTACTTC
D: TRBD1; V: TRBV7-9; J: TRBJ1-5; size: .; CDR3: CASSLEGAQPQHF; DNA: TGTGCCAGCAGCTTAGAGGGGGCCCAGCCCCAGCATTTT
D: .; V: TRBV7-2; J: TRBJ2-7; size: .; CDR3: CASSLRGATSSYEQYF; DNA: TGTGCCAGCAGCTTGAGGGGGGCCACCTCCTCCTACGAGCAGTACTTC
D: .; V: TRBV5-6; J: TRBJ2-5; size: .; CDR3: CASSLLTETQYF; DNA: TGTGCCAGCAGCTTACTGACGGAGACCCAGTACTTC
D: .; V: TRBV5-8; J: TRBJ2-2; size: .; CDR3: CASSFGQPANTGELFF; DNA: TGTGCCAGCAGCTTCGGCCAGCCCGCGAACACCGGGGAGCTGTTTTTT
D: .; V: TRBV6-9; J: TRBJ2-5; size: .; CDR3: CASSYYRENGETQYF; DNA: TGTGCCAGCAGTTACTATAGGGAGAATGGGGAGACCCAGTACTTC
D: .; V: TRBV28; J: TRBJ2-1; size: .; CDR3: CASRSLNEQFF; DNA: TGTGCCAGCAGATCCCTCAATGAGCAGTTCTTC
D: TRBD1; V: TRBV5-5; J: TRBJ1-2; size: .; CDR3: CASSLLQGAGYTF; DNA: TGTGCCAGCAGCTTGCTGCAGGGGGCCGGCTACACCTTC
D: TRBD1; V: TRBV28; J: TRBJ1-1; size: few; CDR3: CASSLRQGKGEAFF; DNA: TGTGCCAGCAGTCTTCGACAGGGCAAGGGGGAAGCTTTCTTT
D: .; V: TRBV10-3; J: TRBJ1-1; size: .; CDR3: CAISEEALQKAFF; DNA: TGTGCCATCAGTGAGGAAGCGCTACAAAAAGCTTTCTTT
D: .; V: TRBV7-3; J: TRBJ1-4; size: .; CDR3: CASSFGRIFGEKLFF; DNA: TGTGCCAGCAGCTTTGGACGGATTTTTGGGGAAAAACTGTTTTTT
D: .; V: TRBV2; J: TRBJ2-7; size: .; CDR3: CASRATFYEQYF; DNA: TGTGCCAGCAGGGCGACTTTTTACGAGCAGTACTTC
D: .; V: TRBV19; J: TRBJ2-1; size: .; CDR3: CASSSRHSEQFF; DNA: TGTGCCAGTAGTTCCCGCCATTCTGAGCAGTTCTTC
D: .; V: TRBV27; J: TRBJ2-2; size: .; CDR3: CASSLLGTAYTGELFF; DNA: TGTGCCAGCAGTTTGCTCGGGACGGCTTACACCGGGGAGCTGTTTTTT
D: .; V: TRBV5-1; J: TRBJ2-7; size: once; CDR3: CASSLSPDSYEQYF; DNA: TGCGCCAGCAGCTTGTCGCCGGACTCCTACGAGCAGTACTTC
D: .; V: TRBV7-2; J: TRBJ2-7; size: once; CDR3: CASSPGVAAYEQYF; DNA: TGTGCCAGCAGCCCCGGGGTAGCGGCCTACGAGCAGTACTTC
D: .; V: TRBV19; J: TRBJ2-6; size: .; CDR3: CASSIGGRFSGANVLTF; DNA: TGTGCCAGTAGTATAGGAGGGCGGTTCTCTGGGGCCAACGTCCTGACTTTC
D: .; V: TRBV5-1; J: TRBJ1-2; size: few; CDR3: CASSPSGQSHYGYTF; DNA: TGCGCCAGCAGCCCCTCCGGGCAGAGCCACTATGGCTACACCTTC
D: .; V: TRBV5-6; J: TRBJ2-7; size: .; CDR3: CASSLGRRGYEQYF; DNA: TGTGCCAGCAGCTTGGGCAGGAGGGGTTACGAGCAGTACTTC
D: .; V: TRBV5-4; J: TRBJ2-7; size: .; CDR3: CASSLGGPYEQYF; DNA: TGTGCCAGCAGCTTGGGGGGGCCCTACGAGCAGTACTTC
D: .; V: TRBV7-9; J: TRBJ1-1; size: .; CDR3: CASSLGGAWGTEAFF; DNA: TGTGCCAGCAGCTTAGGCGGGGCGTGGGGCACTGAAGCTTTCTTT
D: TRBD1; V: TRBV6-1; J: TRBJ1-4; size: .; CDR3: CASRGQGGYEKLFF; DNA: TGTGCCAGCAGGGGACAGGGGGGGTATGAAAAACTGTTTTTT
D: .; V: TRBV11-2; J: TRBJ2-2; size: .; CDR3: CASRPGGISSGELFF; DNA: TGTGCCAGCAGACCTGGAGGTATTTCGTCCGGGGAGCTGTTTTTT
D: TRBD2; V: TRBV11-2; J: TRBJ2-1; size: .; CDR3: CASRRLAGAGNEQFF; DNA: TGTGCCAGCAGAAGACTAGCGGGGGCAGGCAATGAGCAGTTCTTC
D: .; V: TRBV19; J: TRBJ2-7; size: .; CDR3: CASSIGFASLEQYF; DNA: TGTGCCAGTAGTATCGGGTTTGCTAGCCTCGAGCAGTACTTC
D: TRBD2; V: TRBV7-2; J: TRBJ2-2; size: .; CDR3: CASTRLAGEGELFF; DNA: TGTGCCAGCACTAGACTAGCGGGAGAAGGGGAGCTGTTTTTT
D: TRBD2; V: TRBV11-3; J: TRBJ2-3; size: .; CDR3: CASSPGAGGPDTQYF; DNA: TGTGCCAGCAGCCCCGGGGCGGGAGGGCCCGATACGCAGTATTTT
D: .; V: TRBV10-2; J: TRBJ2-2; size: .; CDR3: CASSGQANTGELFF; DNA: TGCGCCAGCAGTGGTCAGGCGAACACCGGGGAGCTGTTTTTT
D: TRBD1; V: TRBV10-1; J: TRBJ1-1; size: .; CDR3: CASSSGTDTEAFF; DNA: TGCGCCAGCAGTTCCGGGACAGACACTGAAGCTTTCTTT
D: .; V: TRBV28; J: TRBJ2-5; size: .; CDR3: CASSMWTGGKETQYF; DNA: TGTGCCAGCAGTATGTGGACCGGGGGCAAAGAGACCCAGTACTTC
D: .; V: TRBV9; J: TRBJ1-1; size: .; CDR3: CASSVEVRGGTEAFF; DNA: TGTGCCAGCAGCGTAGAAGTTCGGGGGGGCACTGAAGCTTTCTTT
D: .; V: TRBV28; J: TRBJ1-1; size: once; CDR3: CASSSIFASGGDGSTEAFF; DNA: TGTGCCAGCAGTTCCATTTTCGCTTCGGGGGGGGACGGTTCCACTGAAGCTTTCTTT
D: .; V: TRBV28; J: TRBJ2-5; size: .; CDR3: CASSPGTAGVETQYF; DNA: TGTGCCAGCAGTCCGGGTACCGCGGGCGTGGAGACCCAGTACTTC
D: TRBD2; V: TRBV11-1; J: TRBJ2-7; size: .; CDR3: CASSSSGTSGYEQYF; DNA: TGTGCCAGCAGCTCCTCCGGGACTAGCGGTTACGAGCAGTACTTC
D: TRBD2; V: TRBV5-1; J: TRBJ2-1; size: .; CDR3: CASSLESGTSGSNEQFF; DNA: TGCGCCAGCAGCTTGGAATCTGGGACTAGCGGGTCCAATGAGCAGTTCTTC
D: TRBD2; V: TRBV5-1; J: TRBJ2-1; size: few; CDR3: CASSLTSGSYNEQFF; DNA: TGCGCCAGCAGCCTGACTAGCGGTTCCTACAATGAGCAGTTCTTC
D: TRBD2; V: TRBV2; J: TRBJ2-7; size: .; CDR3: CASSGSGKRYEQYF; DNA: TGTGCCAGCAGTGGGAGCGGGAAGAGGTACGAGCAGTACTTC
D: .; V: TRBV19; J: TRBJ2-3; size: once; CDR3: CATLATGTQYF; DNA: TGTGCCACCCTGGCTACCGGTACGCAGTATTTT
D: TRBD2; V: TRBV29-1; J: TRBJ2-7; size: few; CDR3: CSVSSGGPPYEQYF; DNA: TGCAGCGTGTCGAGCGGGGGCCCCCCCTACGAGCAGTACTTC
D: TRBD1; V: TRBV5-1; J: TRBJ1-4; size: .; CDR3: CASSGQGTRSPPTNEKLFF; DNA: TGCGCCAGCAGCGGACAGGGCACCCGATCCCCTCCAACTAATGAAAAACTGTTTTTT
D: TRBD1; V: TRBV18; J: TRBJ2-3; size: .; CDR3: CASSPGQGADTQYF; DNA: TGTGCCAGCTCACCAGGACAGGGTGCAGATACGCAGTATTTT
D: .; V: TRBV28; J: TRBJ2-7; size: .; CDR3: CASRAQEVSEQYF; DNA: TGTGCCAGCAGAGCACAGGAAGTTAGTGAGCAGTACTTC
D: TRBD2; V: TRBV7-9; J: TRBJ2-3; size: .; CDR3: CASSPLGRGGLDTQYF; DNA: TGTGCCAGCAGCCCTCTCGGGAGGGGAGGTTTGGATACGCAGTATTTT
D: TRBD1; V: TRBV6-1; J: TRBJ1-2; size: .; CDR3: CASATAGTGYGYTF; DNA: TGTGCCAGCGCGACGGCCGGGACAGGGTATGGCTACACCTTC
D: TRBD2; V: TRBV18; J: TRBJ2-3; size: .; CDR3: CASSPSGIRENTQYF; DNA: TGTGCCAGCTCACCCAGCGGGATAAGGGAAAATACGCAGTATTTT
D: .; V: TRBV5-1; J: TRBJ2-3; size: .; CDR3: CASSLTGRETDTQYF; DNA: TGCGCCAGCAGCTTGACAGGGCGAGAGACAGATACGCAGTATTTT
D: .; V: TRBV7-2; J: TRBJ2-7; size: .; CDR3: CASSSSRELTYEQYF; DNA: TGTGCCAGCAGCTCAAGTCGTGAACTAACCTACGAGCAGTACTTC
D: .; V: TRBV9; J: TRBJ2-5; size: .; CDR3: CASSVGGSGETQYF; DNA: TGTGCCAGCAGCGTAGGTGGGAGCGGGGAGACCCAGTACTTC
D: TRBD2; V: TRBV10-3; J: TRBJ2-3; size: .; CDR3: CATGPASGRASTDTQYF; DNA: TGTGCCACCGGACCGGCCAGCGGGAGGGCGAGCACAGATACGCAGTATTTT
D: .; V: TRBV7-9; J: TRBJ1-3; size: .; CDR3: CASSLAGAGPIYF; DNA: TGTGCCAGCAGCTTAGCCGGGGCTGGCCCCATATATTTT
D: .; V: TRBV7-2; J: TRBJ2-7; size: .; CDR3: CASSSSGDLFSYEQYF; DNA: TGTGCCAGCAGCTCTTCAGGGGATCTATTTTCCTACGAGCAGTACTTC